This TCR beta chain comes out of a study of blood T cell repertoires in COVID-19. Turning to the study itself: The United States, Italy and Spain provided the acute and convalescent COVID-19 samples.

There are 12 residues in the CDR3. The V and J ends lost 9 bases and 7 bases respectively, with 12 bases between them. Germline CDR1 reads LGHDT; CDR2 reads YNNKEL (reference sequence). In the original analysis: For nucleated cells, counts were estimated from reference gene primer amplification. TCRdb's table, derived via immunoSEQ multiplex PCR, lists solely in-frame clones and lacks some. D and trimming come from the DNA, and the V and J calls and clone size come from that table. The sample holds about 190,000 clones; around 85% are singletons and the top ten take roughly 14%. Sequencing was done on a sample of peripheral blood. The sequence was obtained from a man over 45 who had recovered from COVID-19. The chain employs TRBV3-1 (or the pseudogene TRBV3-2) and TRBJ2-2, with D unresolved. CDR3 sequence: CASLTLGGELFF. CDR3 nucleotide sequence: TGTGCCAGTCTAACCCTTGGCGGGGAGCTGTTTTTT.